This T cell receptor beta chain was recorded in a study of blood T cell repertoires in COVID-19. Study as a whole: The cDNA or gDNA used as material had been derived from T cells, B-cell-depleted T cells, or PBMCs.

The germline V gene encodes CDR1 MNHEY and CDR2 SVGAGI. The CDR3 loop spans 13 amino acids. V was cut by 4 bases and J by 4 bases, with 10 bases left in between. Data came from immunoSEQ multiplex PCR; TCRdb stores just in-frame clones and leaves some out. The data hold roughly 46,000 clones, with 85% to 90% observed a single time. The V gene is TRBV6-5, the J gene TRBJ1-1; D may be TRBD1 (6 bases). The TCR sequence derives from a human donor in a cohort sampled during active COVID-19. Material: peripheral blood. DNA for the CDR3: TGTGCCAGCAGTTCCCCAGGGGCCACTGAAGCTTTCTTT. Protein product: CASSSPGATEAFF.